Below are 19 T cell receptor beta chains sequenced from a single sample in a study of CD8 T cells in Susac syndrome (dated by TCRdb to between 2018 and 2021). The library came from the immunoSEQ multiplex PCR assay. RNA was extracted using the RNeasy kit, and roughly 0.5 to 1 microgram was reverse transcribed with random hexamers. The public reads were run again by TCRdb, first through fastp at Q25 and then through MiXCR, and only productive beta chains were kept. Here each entry gathers all rows of one CDR3 protein and keeps the most common genes and DNA. This sample has 250,000 to 300,000 distinct CDR3 sequences in its table, and approximately 85% of those were observed once. Of the sample, 0.2% to 0.25% falls within the top ten clones. The sequenced sample was CD8+ T cells from PBMCs. The receptors derive from a human donor with multiple sclerosis.

The V and J genes are TRBV28 and TRBJ2-1; TRBD2 agrees at 9 bases. The CDR3 has 19 amino acids. Germline trimming cut 6 bases from V and 0 bases from J; bases unmatched to any gene: 15. Germline CDR1 and CDR2: MDHEN and SYDVKM. The chain's CDR3 is CASSAGLAPVESSYNEQFF. In DNA form, the CDR3 reads TGTGCCAGCAGCGCGGGACTAGCCCCCGTCGAGAGCTCCTACAATGAGCAGTTCTTC.

The V gene is TRBV6-1, the J gene TRBJ2-2; D gene uncertain. Germline CDR1 reads MNHNS; CDR2 reads SASEGT. This CDR3 is 13 amino acids long. V lost 1 base to trimming and J lost 10 bases, with 10 bases between them. CDR3 nucleotide sequence: TGTGCCAGCAGTGAAGGACTCATGGAGGAGCTGTTTTTT. Its protein product is CASSEGLMEELFF.

The chain links TRBV4-3 to TRBJ1-1; 7 positions agree with TRBD1. Germline V CDR1 and CDR2: LGHNA, YSLEER. The ends lost 0 bases at V and 7 bases at J; junction bases unmatched: 2. The CDR3 loop spans 13 amino acids. The CDR3 is CASSQETGNEAFF. The DNA of the CDR3 is TGCGCCAGCAGCCAAGAGACAGGGAATGAAGCTTTCTTT.

The rearrangement uses TRBV27 and TRBJ2-3, with TRBD1 matching 7 bases. The V gene's germline CDR1 is MNHEY and CDR2 SMNVEV (reference sequence). This CDR3 has 17 amino acids. With 5 bases clipped from V and 3 bases from J, the junction kept 14 bases outside the gene matches. The CDR3, as DNA: TGTGCCAGCAGTCCCCAAGACAGGGAAGGTTGGACAGATACGCAGTATTTT. It codes for CASSPQDREGWTDTQYF.

This chain joins TRBV18 and TRBJ2-5; D could derive from TRBD1 or TRBD2 (5 bases each). V lost 3 bases to trimming and J lost 4 bases, with 15 bases between them. This CDR3 spans 15 amino acids. Germline-derived CDR1 and CDR2 are KGHSH and LQKENI. The CDR3 DNA sequence: TGTGCCAGCTCACCCAAAGATGGGGCGGGAGAGACCCAGTACTTC. Its protein is CASSPKDGAGETQYF.

J is TRBJ2-4 and V is TRBV5-6; no clear D gene. Germline V CDR1 and CDR2: SGHDT, YYEEEE. This CDR3 spans 15 amino acids. The V and J ends lost 1 base and 0 bases respectively, with 8 bases between them. Here the CDR3 DNA reads TGTGCCAGCAGCTTGTATGTAGAAGCCAAAAACATTCAGTACTTC. It specifies CASSLYVEAKNIQYF.

The V and J genes are TRBV5-1 and TRBJ1-5; D gene uncertain. V lost 0 bases and J 7 bases, leaving 11 bases between the germline ends. Germline values: CDR1 SGHRS, CDR2 YFSETQ. This CDR3 is 14 amino acids long. CDR3 loop: CASSLDLMGQPQHF. The CDR3 nucleotides are TGCGCCAGCAGCTTGGACCTCATGGGGCAGCCCCAGCATTTT. The full variable domain, completed using reference TRBV5-1 and TRBJ1-5, is KAGVTQTPRYLIKTRGQQVTLSCSPISGHRSVSWYQQTPGQGLQFLFEYFSETQRNKGNFPGRFSGRQFSNSRSEMNVSTLELGDSALYLCASSLDLMGQPQHFGDGTRLSIL.

The CDR3 loop is CASSSKPEAFF. For the CDR3, the DNA is TGTGCCAGCAGCTCTAAACCTGAAGCTTTCTTT. The chain links TRBV11-2 to TRBJ1-1; D not certain. Per the germline V gene, CDR1 is SGHAT and CDR2 is FQNNGV. The CDR3 contains 11 residues. V lost 4 bases to trimming and J lost 6 bases, with 6 bases between them.

The count of this clonotype is one. The CDR3 loop is CASSGLAGVGETQYF. In DNA form, the CDR3 reads TGTGCCAGCAGCGGACTAGCGGGAGTCGGGGAGACCCAGTACTTC. The V call is TRBV28, the J call TRBJ2-5, with TRBD2 matching 13 bases. CDR1 and CDR2 (germline): MDHEN, SYDVKM. The CDR3 contains 15 residues. V lost 6 bases, J lost 5 bases, and 6 bases stayed unmatched.

V gene TRBV9 combines with J gene TRBJ2-7; D remains ambiguous. Germline-derived CDR1 and CDR2 are SGDLS and YYNGEE. The ends were cut back, 0 bases at V and 3 bases at J, with 16 bases in the middle. The CDR3 loop spans 16 amino acids. The DNA for the CDR3 is TGTGCCAGCAGCGTAGAATCGAGTACACCCGTCTACGAGCAGTACTTC. Translated, it gives CASSVESSTPVYEQYF.

V and J are TRBV5-4 and TRBJ1-2; D not certain. V was cut by 4 bases and J by 0 bases, with 10 bases left in between. Per germline, CDR1 SGHNT and CDR2 YYREEE (reference sequence). There are 14 residues in the CDR3. CDR3 bases: TGTGCCAGCAGCGAAGGTGGGGCTAACTATGGCTACACCTTC. Its translation: CASSEGGANYGYTF.

The gene calls are TRBV19 and TRBJ2-7; D remains ambiguous. V was shortened by 3 bases and J by 3 bases, with 9 bases between the two germline ends. The CDR3 is 13 amino acids. Germline assignment: CDR1 LNHDA and CDR2 SQIVND (reference sequence). For the CDR3, the DNA is TGTGCCAGTAGTATTGTGGCCCGCTACGAGCAGTACTTC. Encoded protein: CASSIVARYEQYF.

This clonotype was counted only a few times. The rearrangement joins TRBV27 to TRBJ2-2; weak D call: TRBD2 (5 bases). CDR1 is MNHEY, CDR2 SMNVEV, per germline (reference sequence). The CDR3 sequence is 16 residues long. Trimming removed 2 bases from V and 0 bases from J, with 10 bases in between. Written as DNA, the CDR3 is TGTGCCAGCAGTTTACTAGCCTTTGCGAACACCGGGGAGCTGTTTTTT. Its translation is CASSLLAFANTGELFF.

V usage is TRBV7-2 and J usage is TRBJ2-7; weak D call: TRBD1 (5 bases). Trimming pared 0 bases from V and 3 bases from J, leaving 12 bases between. This CDR3 is built from 15 residues. Germline CDR1 reads SGHTA; CDR2 reads FQGNSA. CDR3 sequence reads: CASSLALDNRYEQYF. Written as DNA, the CDR3 is TGTGCCAGCAGCTTAGCGCTGGACAACCGCTACGAGCAGTACTTC.

The chain carries TRBV6-2 or TRBV6-3 and TRBJ2-1; 11 nucleotides agree with TRBD2. Losses at the gene ends were 5 bases for V and 7 bases for J; bases not matched to a gene: 10. CDR1 MNHEY and CDR2 SVGEGT come from the germline V gene. The CDR3 runs to 16 residues. CDR3 in amino acids: CASSTGLAGAGNEQFF. In nucleotides, the CDR3 is TGTGCCAGCAGTACCGGACTAGCGGGCGCAGGAAATGAGCAGTTCTTC.

This chain joins TRBV2 and TRBJ2-5; TRBD2 matches at 16 bases. The trim removed 3 bases at V and 4 bases at J, leaving 2 bases unmatched. The CDR3 runs 16 residues. CDR1 SNHLY and CDR2 FYNNEI come from the germline V gene. CDR3 sequence: CASSEGLAGGSETQYF. The CDR3, as DNA: TGTGCCAGCAGTGAGGGACTAGCGGGAGGGTCAGAGACCCAGTACTTC.

This rearrangement joins TRBV2 to TRBJ2-7, with 7 bases fitting TRBD2. V dropped 11 bases and J dropped 2; count of bases not matched to a gene: 9. The CDR3 has 13 amino acids. CDR1 and CDR2 from the germline V gene are SNHLY and FYNNEI. This chain's CDR3 is CARRDAGAYEQYF. The CDR3 nucleotides read TGTGCCCGCCGGGACGCGGGGGCCTACGAGCAGTACTTC.

The chain couples TRBV9 to TRBJ2-7; TRBD2 matches at 8 bases. J lost 3 bases, V lost 2 bases, and 4 bases had no gene match. Germline V gene data show CDR1 as SGDLS and CDR2 as YYNGEE. This CDR3 has 14 residues. In DNA form, the CDR3 reads TGTGCCAGCAGCGTGTCGGGAGGGAACTACGAGCAGTACTTC. It yields the protein CASSVSGGNYEQYF. The full variable domain, its missing parts supplied by reference TRBV9 and TRBJ2-7, is DSGVTQTPKHLITATGQRVTLRCSPRSGDLSVYWYQQSLDQGLQFLIQYYNGEERAKGNILERFSAQQFPDLHSELNLSSLELGDSALYFCASSVSGGNYEQYFGPGTRLTVT.

The chain has TRBV15 and TRBJ2-1; 11 bases match TRBD2. Germline assignment: CDR1 LNHNV and CDR2 YYDKDF (reference sequence). The CDR3 spans 17 residues. J lost 7 bases, V lost 0 bases, and 8 bases had no gene match. CDR3 DNA: TGTGCCACCAGCAGAGAGGGCAAACTAGCGGGAGAGAATGAGCAGTTCTTC. Translating it yields CATSREGKLAGENEQFF.